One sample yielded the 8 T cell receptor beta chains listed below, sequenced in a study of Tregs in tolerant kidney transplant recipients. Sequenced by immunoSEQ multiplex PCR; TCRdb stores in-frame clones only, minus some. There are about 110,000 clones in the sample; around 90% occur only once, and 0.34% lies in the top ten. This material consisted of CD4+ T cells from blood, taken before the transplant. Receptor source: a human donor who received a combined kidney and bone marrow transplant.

The CDR3 protein is CAWSVLMRSTEAFF. The CDR3 nucleotides are TGTGCCTGGAGTGTACTTATGCGTAGCACTGAAGCTTTCTTT. This chain joins TRBV30 and TRBJ1-1, with D unresolved. V gave up 0 bases and J gave up 4 bases, with 12 bases separating them. The CDR3 runs to 14 residues. CDR1 is GTSNPN, CDR2 SVGIG, per germline (reference sequence).

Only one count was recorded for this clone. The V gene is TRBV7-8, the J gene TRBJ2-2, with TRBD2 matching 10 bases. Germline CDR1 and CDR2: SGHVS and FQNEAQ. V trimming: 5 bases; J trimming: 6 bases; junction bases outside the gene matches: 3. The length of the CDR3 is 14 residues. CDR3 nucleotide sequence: TGTGCCAGCAGCAGCGGGGGGGCACCCGGGGAGCTGTTTTTT. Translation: CASSSGGAPGELFF.

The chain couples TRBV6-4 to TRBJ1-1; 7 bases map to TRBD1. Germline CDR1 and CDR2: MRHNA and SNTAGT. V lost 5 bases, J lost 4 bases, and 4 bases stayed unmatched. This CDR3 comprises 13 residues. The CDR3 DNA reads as TGTGCCAGCAGTCCCCAGGGGGTCACTGAAGCTTTCTTT. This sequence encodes CASSPQGVTEAFF.

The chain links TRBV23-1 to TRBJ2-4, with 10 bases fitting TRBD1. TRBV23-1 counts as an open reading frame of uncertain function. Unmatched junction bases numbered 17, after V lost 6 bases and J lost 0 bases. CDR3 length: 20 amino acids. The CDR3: CASSPGKGQGKNLAKNIQYF. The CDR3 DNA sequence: TGCGCCAGCAGCCCAGGGAAGGGACAGGGGAAAAACCTAGCCAAAAACATTCAGTACTTC.

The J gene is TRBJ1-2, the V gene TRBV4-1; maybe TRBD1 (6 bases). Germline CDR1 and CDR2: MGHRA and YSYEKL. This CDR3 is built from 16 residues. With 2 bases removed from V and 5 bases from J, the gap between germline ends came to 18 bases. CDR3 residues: CASSQPGRGAWYGYTF. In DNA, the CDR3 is TGCGCCAGCAGCCAACCCGGCCGGGGGGCATGGTATGGCTACACCTTC.

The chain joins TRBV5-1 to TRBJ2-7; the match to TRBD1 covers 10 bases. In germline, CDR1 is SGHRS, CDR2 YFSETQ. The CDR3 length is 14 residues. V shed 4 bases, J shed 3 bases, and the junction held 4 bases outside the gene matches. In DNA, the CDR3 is TGCGCCAGCAGCGTCGACAGGGGGCACTACGAGCAGTACTTC. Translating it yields CASSVDRGHYEQYF.

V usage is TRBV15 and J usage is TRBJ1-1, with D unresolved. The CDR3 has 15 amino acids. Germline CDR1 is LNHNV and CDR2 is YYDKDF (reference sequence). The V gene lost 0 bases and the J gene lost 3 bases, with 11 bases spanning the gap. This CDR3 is CATSRDRPGDTEAFF. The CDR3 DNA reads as TGTGCCACCAGCAGAGATCGGCCCGGGGACACTGAAGCTTTCTTT.

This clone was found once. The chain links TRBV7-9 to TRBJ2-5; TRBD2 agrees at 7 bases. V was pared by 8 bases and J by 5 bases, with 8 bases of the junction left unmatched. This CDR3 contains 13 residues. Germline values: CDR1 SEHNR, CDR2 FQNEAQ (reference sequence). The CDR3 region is CASSLRGGETQYF. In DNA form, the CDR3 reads TGTGCCAGCTCCTTACGGGGAGGGGAGACCCAGTACTTC. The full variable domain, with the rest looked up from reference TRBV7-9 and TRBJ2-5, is DTGVSQNPRHKITKRGQNVTFRCDPISEHNRLYWYRQTLGQGPEFLTYFQNEAQLEKSRLLSDRFSAERPKGSFSTLEIQRTEQGDSAMYLCASSLRGGETQYFGPGTRLLVL.